The rows below give T cell receptor beta chains drawn from one sample of a study of cytomegalovirus exposure and HLA in healthy donors. Clones were read by immunoSEQ multiplex PCR, and TCRdb kept only the in-frame ones, dropping some. The profile shows roughly 100,000 clones, 50% to 70% of them singletons. The sample comprised PBMCs. Every receptor here comes from a young man in good health and CMV-seropositive. The CDR3 runs from the conserved cysteine through the conserved F or W. The order of the fields is J gene, clone size, V gene, D gene, CDR3 protein, CDR3 DNA. A D gene is named only where the DNA matches it firmly. Clone size appears in some rows only: once, few, many, or a class for an expanded clone.

TRBJ2-7 | . | TRBV4-2 | TRBD2 | CASSRRLAGGPEGEQYF | TGTGCCAGCAGCCGCCGACTAGCGGGGGGGCCGGAGGGCGAGCAGTACTTC
TRBJ2-7 | . | TRBV10-1 | TRBD1 | CASSDGQGTYEQYF | TGCGCCAGCAGTGACGGACAGGGGACCTACGAGCAGTACTTC
TRBJ1-1 | . | TRBV5-4 | TRBD1 | CASSFFRGANTEAFF | TGTGCCAGCAGCTTCTTCAGGGGGGCGAACACTGAAGCTTTCTTT
TRBJ2-7 | . | TRBV5-6 | TRBD2 | CASSLTSGGAYEQYF | TGTGCCAGCAGCTTGACGAGCGGGGGGGCCTACGAGCAGTACTTC
TRBJ1-2 | . | TRBV4-1 | . | CASSQGLRDTDYGYTF | TGCGCCAGCAGCCAAGGACTCCGGGACACCGACTATGGCTACACCTTC
TRBJ1-5 | few | TRBV19 | TRBD1 | CASSIDPDRGYSNQPQHF | TGTGCCAGTAGTATAGATCCCGACAGGGGATATAGCAATCAGCCCCAGCATTTT
TRBJ1-3 | few | TRBV4-1 | . | CASSRGGGTGGNTIYF | TGCGCCAGCAGCCGGGGCGGCGGTACGGGTGGAAACACCATATATTTT
TRBJ1-3 | . | TRBV11-2 | . | CASSFHRDSGNTIYF | TGTGCCAGCAGTTTCCACAGGGACTCTGGAAACACCATATATTTT
TRBJ1-4 | . | TRBV5-1 | . | CASKMQGSATNEKLFF | TGCGCCAGCAAAATGCAGGGGAGTGCAACTAATGAAAAACTGTTTTTT
TRBJ2-5 | . | TRBV6-1 | TRBD2 | CASSEGLAGGQETQYF | TGTGCCAGCAGTGAAGGACTAGCGGGGGGGCAAGAGACCCAGTACTTC
TRBJ2-5 | . | TRBV29-1 | . | CSVVTRGQETQYF | TGCAGCGTTGTAACCAGGGGCCAGGAGACCCAGTACTTC
TRBJ1-2 | few | TRBV12-5 | TRBD1 | CASGLAADRVYGYTF | TGTGCTAGTGGTTTGGCCGCTGACAGGGTGTATGGCTACACCTTC
TRBJ1-4 | . | TRBV7-9 | TRBD1 | CASTPHPRTGGDEKLFF | TGTGCCAGCACCCCCCATCCCAGGACAGGGGGCGATGAAAAACTGTTTTTT
TRBJ2-3 | . | TRBV11-3 | TRBD2 | CASSFSGGEDTQYF | TGTGCCAGCAGCTTTAGCGGGGGGGAAGATACGCAGTATTTT
TRBJ1-2 | few | TRBV19 | . | CASSVTASGYTF | TGTGCCAGTAGTGTTACAGCCTCGGGCTACACCTTC
TRBJ1-5 | once | TRBV10-1 | TRBD1 | CARPRQGCEPQHF | TGCGCCAGACCTCGACAGGGGTGCGAGCCCCAGCATTTT
TRBJ1-1 | . | TRBV7-9 | TRBD1 | CASSTRDRGLGTEAFF | TGTGCCAGCAGCACCCGGGACAGGGGGCTTGGCACTGAAGCTTTCTTT
TRBJ2-7 | . | TRBV4-1 | . | CASSQEGQLSYEQYF | TGCGCCAGCAGCCAAGAGGGCCAGCTTTCCTACGAGCAGTACTTC
TRBJ1-2 | . | TRBV30 | . | CAWSVQQAGYGYTF | TGTGCCTGGAGTGTACAACAGGCTGGCTATGGCTACACCTTC
TRBJ1-2 | . | TRBV27 | . | CASSPDIRGVGYTF | TGTGCCAGCAGTCCTGACATCAGGGGAGTCGGCTACACCTTC
TRBJ2-1 | . | TRBV6-7 | TRBD2 | CASSLVLAGQNEQFF | TGTGCCAGCAGTTTAGTACTAGCGGGGCAGAATGAGCAGTTCTTC
TRBJ1-4 | . | TRBV28 | . | CASSSAPEDEKLFF | TGTGCCAGCAGTTCCGCCCCGGAGGATGAAAAACTGTTTTTT
TRBJ2-7 | few | TRBV5-1 | TRBD2 | CASSLAGWRGGREQYF | TGCGCCAGCAGCTTGGCGGGGTGGCGGGGAGGGCGCGAGCAGTACTTC
TRBJ2-5 | . | TRBV6-1 | TRBD2 | CASGWGGETQYF | TGTGCCAGCGGATGGGGGGGGGAGACCCAGTACTTC
TRBJ2-7 | . | TRBV4-1 | . | CASSQEGRAPYEQYF | TGCGCCAGCAGCCAAGAAGGCAGGGCTCCCTACGAGCAGTACTTC
TRBJ2-3 | . | TRBV11-2 | TRBD1 | CASGSFGQGSTDTQYF | TGTGCCAGCGGATCATTTGGACAGGGTAGCACAGATACGCAGTATTTT
TRBJ2-1 | . | TRBV7-9 | TRBD1 | CASSSTGEESYNEQFF | TGTGCCAGCAGCTCCACAGGGGAAGAGTCCTACAATGAGCAGTTCTTC
TRBJ1-4 | . | TRBV19 | . | CASSISGHTEKLFF | TGTGCCAGTAGTATATCGGGACATACTGAAAAACTGTTTTTT
TRBJ1-6 | few | TRBV2 | . | CASSEIGGSPLHF | TGTGCCAGCAGTGAAATAGGCGGATCACCCCTCCACTTT
TRBJ2-7 | few | TRBV5-6 | . | CASSLWSTYEQYF | TGTGCCAGCAGCTTGTGGTCTACCTACGAGCAGTACTTC
TRBJ1-5 | . | TRBV7-2 | . | CASSPAAFPGRDFHF | TGTGCCAGCAGCCCTGCGGCCTTTCCGGGACGGGACTTTCATTTT
TRBJ1-1 | . | TRBV6-5 | . | CASSYSIGGLNTEAFF | TGTGCCAGCAGTTACTCGATCGGGGGACTGAACACTGAAGCTTTCTTT
TRBJ1-2 | . | TRBV7-8 | . | CASSVDGYGYTF | TGTGCCAGCAGCGTAGACGGGTATGGCTACACCTTC
TRBJ1-6 | . | TRBV7-9 | TRBD1 | CASSSTTGDSPLHF | TGTGCCAGCAGCTCCACTACAGGGGATTCACCCCTCCACTTT
TRBJ2-1 | . | TRBV7-7 | TRBD2 | CASSFGSGVYNEQFF | TGTGCTAGCAGCTTTGGAAGCGGGGTATACAATGAGCAGTTCTTC
TRBJ1-5 | . | TRBV19 | TRBD1 | CASSMTGGAAQPQHF | TGTGCCAGTAGTATGACAGGGGGTGCGGCTCAGCCCCAGCATTTT
TRBJ2-3 | . | TRBV4-2 | TRBD2 | CASSQDKAGATDTQYF | TGTGCCAGCAGCCAAGACAAAGCGGGGGCCACAGATACGCAGTATTTT
TRBJ2-3 | few | TRBV25-1 | . | CASSSLQTVTDTQYF | TGTGCCAGCAGTAGCCTACAGACAGTCACAGATACGCAGTATTTT
TRBJ1-1 | . | TRBV7-2 | . | CASSLLAMNTEAFF | TGTGCCAGCAGCTTATTAGCGATGAACACTGAAGCTTTCTTT
TRBJ1-4 | few | TRBV7-9 | . | CASSPNEKLFF | TGTGCCAGCAGCCCTAACGAAAAACTGTTTTTT
TRBJ1-6 | . | TRBV7-9 | TRBD1 | CASSLLQGANSPLHF | TGTGCCAGCAGCTTACTACAGGGGGCTAATTCACCCCTCCACTTT
TRBJ1-1 | once | TRBV10-3 | TRBD1 | CAISGQGLNTEAFF | TGTGCCATCAGTGGACAGGGGTTGAACACTGAAGCTTTCTTT
TRBJ1-5 | . | TRBV2 | TRBD1 | CASRSGQGVNQPQHF | TGTGCCAGCAGATCAGGACAGGGGGTAAATCAGCCCCAGCATTTT
TRBJ1-1 | few | TRBV6-1 | . | CALKQVANTEAFF | TGTGCCCTCAAGCAGGTCGCCAACACTGAAGCTTTCTTT
TRBJ2-1 | . | TRBV15 | TRBD2 | CATSGEVAGAPYNEQFF | TGTGCCACCAGCGGGGAGGTAGCGGGGGCCCCCTACAATGAGCAGTTCTTC
TRBJ2-2 | . | TRBV9 | . | CASSLQEGTWYTGELFF | TGTGCCAGCAGCCTCCAGGAGGGGACCTGGTACACCGGGGAGCTGTTTTTT
TRBJ2-7 | once | TRBV11-2 | TRBD1 | CASSIGTGQYEQYF | TGTGCCAGCAGCATAGGGACAGGGCAGTACGAGCAGTACTTC
TRBJ2-2 | . | TRBV15 | TRBD1 | CATSRVGTANTGELFF | TGTGCCACCAGCAGGGTCGGGACAGCGAACACCGGGGAGCTGTTTTTT